This T cell receptor (beta chain) was identified during a study of blood T cell repertoires in COVID-19. This table comes from immunoSEQ multiplex PCR, and its TCRdb copy is limited to in-frame clones, with some not included. The repertoire includes 150,000 to 200,000 clones, more than 80% of them detected once, and 6% to 8.5% sits in the top ten. The count of this clone is one. The CDR3 spans 16 residues. The material sequenced was peripheral blood. The chain uses TRBV21-1 and TRBJ1-2. TRBV21-1 is assigned pseudogene status. This TCR was recovered from a human donor in a cohort sampled during active COVID-19. CDR3 sequence (DNA): TGTGCCAGCAGCAAATGTTCGGTCAGGGAGGCGAATGGCTACACCTTC. Translated: CASSKCSVREANGYTF.